The clone carrying this T cell receptor (beta chain) showed up many times. The sample is drawn from a study of T cells in Graves' hyperthyroidism and ophthalmopathy. Amplification of TCR beta CDR3 regions was performed using RNA transcripts as template. TCR CDR3 regions were first amplified by RT-PCR with HTBI primers. A single record per CDR3 protein comes from TCRdb applying MiXCR to the multiplex PCR reads. Of under 350,000 distinct CDR3 sequences listed, 13% are singletons. Sequencing used blood. This sequence originates from a woman aged 25 to 39 with Graves' hyperthyroidism that later progressed to Graves' ophthalmopathy.

The CDR3 loop is CASSLGFAYYEQYF. DNA for the CDR3: TGTGCCAGCAGCTTAGGGTTCGCATACTACGAGCAGTACTTC. J is TRBJ2-7 and V is TRBV7-2; D gene uncertain. The CDR3 consists of 14 residues. V lost 1 base and J lost 3, with 10 bases in between. The germline V gene has CDR1 SGHTA and CDR2 FQGNSA.